The present entry profiles one TCR beta chain with its context. The table came from immunoSEQ multiplex PCR; TCRdb's copy has only in-frame clones and leaves some out. The sample has about 180,000 clones; 80% to 90% are singletons. Patients in Seattle were enrolled during active infection, then followed longitudinally. This sample was taken from a study of blood T cell repertoires in COVID-19. V was pared by 0 bases and J by 3 bases, with 9 bases between. The germline gives CDR1 SGDLS, CDR2 YYNGEE. This CDR3 has 15 residues. The chain has TRBV9 and TRBJ2-2; D uncertain. The sample comprised peripheral blood. The TCR sequence derives from a woman in her sixties or seventies with COVID-19, enrolled during active disease. The CDR3 region has the DNA TGTGCCAGCAGCGTAGACCCTGGAGACACCGGGGAGCTGTTTTTT. Its protein product is CASSVDPGDTGELFF.